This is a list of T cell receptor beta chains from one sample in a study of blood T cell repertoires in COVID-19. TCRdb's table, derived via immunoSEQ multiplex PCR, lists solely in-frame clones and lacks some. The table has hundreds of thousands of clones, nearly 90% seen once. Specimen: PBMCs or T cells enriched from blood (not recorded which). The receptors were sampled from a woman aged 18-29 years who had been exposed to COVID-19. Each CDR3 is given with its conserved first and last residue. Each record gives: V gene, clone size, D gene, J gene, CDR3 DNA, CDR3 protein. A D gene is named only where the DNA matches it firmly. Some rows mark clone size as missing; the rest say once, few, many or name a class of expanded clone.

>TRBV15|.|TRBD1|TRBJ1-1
TGTGCCACCAGCAGGCGACAGGGGAACACTGAAGCTTTCTTT
CATSRRQGNTEAFF
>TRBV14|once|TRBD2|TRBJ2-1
TGTGCCAGCAGCCCCCTGACTAGCGGGCTTCCAATTGGGGATGAGCAGTTCTTC
CASSPLTSGLPIGDEQFF
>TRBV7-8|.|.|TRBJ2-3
TGTGCCAGCAGCTTAGTAGATACTAGCACAGATACGCAGTATTTT
CASSLVDTSTDTQYF
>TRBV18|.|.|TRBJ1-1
TGTGCCAGCTCACCACCGCGGGGTGTAGGGACTGAAGCTTTCTTT
CASSPPRGVGTEAFF
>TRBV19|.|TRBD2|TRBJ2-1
TGTGCCAGTAAATTGCGGGAGGGCCGTGAGCAGTTCTTC
CASKLREGREQFF
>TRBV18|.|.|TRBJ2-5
TGTGCCAGCTCCGGAGAGACCCAGTACTTC
CASSGETQYF
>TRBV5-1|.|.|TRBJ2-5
TGCGCCAGCAGCCCCAGGGCCGTCGACCAAGAGACCCAGTACTTC
CASSPRAVDQETQYF
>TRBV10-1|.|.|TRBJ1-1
TGCGCCAGCAGTGAGGAGTCCACAGGGCGGATCAGTGCTTTCTTT
CASSEESTGRISAFF
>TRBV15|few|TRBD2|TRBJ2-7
TGTGCCACCAGCAAGAGCGGGGGTAACTACGAGCAGTACTTC
CATSKSGGNYEQYF
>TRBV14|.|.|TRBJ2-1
TGTGCCAGCAGCCAAGATCTCCTGACTAGCTCCTACAATGAGCAGTTCTTC
CASSQDLLTSSYNEQFF
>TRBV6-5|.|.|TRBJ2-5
TGTGCCAGCAGTTACCATGGGCAGACCCAGTACTTC
CASSYHGQTQYF
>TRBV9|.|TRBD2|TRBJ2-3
TGTGCCAGCAGTCACTCCGGGACTAGCGGGGGGGCCCCCACAGATACGCAGTATTTT
CASSHSGTSGGAPTDTQYF
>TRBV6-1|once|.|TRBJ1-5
TGTGCCAGCAGTGAGGCCGGGTATCAGCCCCAGCATTTT
CASSEAGYQPQHF
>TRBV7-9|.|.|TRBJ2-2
TGTGCCAGCAGCCCGCCGGGGACTCCCCGGAACACCGGGGAGCTGTTTTTT
CASSPPGTPRNTGELFF
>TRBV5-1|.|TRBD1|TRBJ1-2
TGCGCCAGCACCACTCCCGCCACAGGGGAGTCTCACACCTTC
CASTTPATGESHTF
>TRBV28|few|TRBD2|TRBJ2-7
TGTGCCAGCACTAGCGGGGGTGATGAGCAGTACTTC
CASTSGGDEQYF
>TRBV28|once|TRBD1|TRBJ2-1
TGTGCCGTTACGTCCGGGGACAGGGTCTACTACAATGAGCAGTTCTTC
CAVTSGDRVYYNEQFF
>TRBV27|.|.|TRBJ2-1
TGTGCCAGCAGTTTTGCAGATTACAATGAGCAGTTCTTC
CASSFADYNEQFF
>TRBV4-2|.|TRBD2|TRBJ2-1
TGTGCCAGCAGCCAAACAATAGCGGGAGGGAGGGATGAGCAGTTCTTC
CASSQTIAGGRDEQFF
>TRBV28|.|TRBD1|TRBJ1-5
TGTGCCAGCAGTCTAAGATACAGGGGTAATCAGCCCCAGCATTTT
CASSLRYRGNQPQHF
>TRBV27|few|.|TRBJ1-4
TGTGCCAGCAGTGGGAGCGAAAAACTGTTTTTT
CASSGSEKLFF
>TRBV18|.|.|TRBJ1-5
TGTGCCAGCTCATGGGCAGGAAATCAGCCCCAGCATTTT
CASSWAGNQPQHF
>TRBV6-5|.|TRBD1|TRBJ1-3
TGTGCCAGCAGTCGGGACAGGGCGGGTGGAAACACCATATATTTT
CASSRDRAGGNTIYF
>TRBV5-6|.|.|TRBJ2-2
TGTGCCAGCAGACGGGACATCAACACCGGGGAGCTGTTTTTT
CASRRDINTGELFF
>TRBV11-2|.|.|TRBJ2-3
TGTGCCAGCAGCCCGACTTACGAGCGTGGCACAGATACGCAGTATTTT
CASSPTYERGTDTQYF
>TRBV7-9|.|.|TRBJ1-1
TGTGCCAGCAGCCGGACAGCGCCGGAAGCTTTCTTT
CASSRTAPEAFF
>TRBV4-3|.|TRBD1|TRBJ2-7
TGCGCCAGCAGCCAGCACCGGGACAGGGAGTCCTACGAGCAGTACTTC
CASSQHRDRESYEQYF
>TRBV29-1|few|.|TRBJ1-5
TGCAGCGTTGGGGACATTAATCAGCCCCAGCATTTT
CSVGDINQPQHF
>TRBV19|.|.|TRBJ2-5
TGTGCCAGTAGTATAATCGGACTGCAAGAGACCCAGTACTTC
CASSIIGLQETQYF
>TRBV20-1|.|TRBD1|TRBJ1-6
TGCAGTGCTAGTAGGTTTGGGGACAGGGGGGTTTCACCCCTCCACTTT
CSASRFGDRGVSPLHF
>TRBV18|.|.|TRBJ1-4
TGTGCCAGCTCACCTGGTCGGAATGAAAAACTGTTTTTT
CASSPGRNEKLFF
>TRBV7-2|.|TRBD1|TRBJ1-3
TGTGCCAGCAGCTTACAGGGGGCGGCTGGAAACACCATATATTTT
CASSLQGAAGNTIYF
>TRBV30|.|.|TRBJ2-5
TGTGCCTGGAGTGTATGGCCCCGCCAAGAGACCCAGTACTTC
CAWSVWPRQETQYF
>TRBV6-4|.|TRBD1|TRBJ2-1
TGTGCCAGCAGTGGGGACAGGGGAAACAATGAGCAGTTCTTC
CASSGDRGNNEQFF
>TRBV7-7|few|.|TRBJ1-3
TGTGCTAGCAGCTTAACGTTCCCGGACTGTAGCTCTGGAAACACCATATATTTT
CASSLTFPDCSSGNTIYF
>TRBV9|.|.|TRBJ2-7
TGTGCCAGCAGCGTTGGGTTTAGCTCCTACGAGCAGTACTTT
CASSVGFSSYEQYF
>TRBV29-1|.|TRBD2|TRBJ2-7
TGCAGCGTTCTAGCGGCCTCCTACGAGCAGTACTTC
CSVLAASYEQYF
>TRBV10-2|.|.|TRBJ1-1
TGCGCCAGCAAGACCGGCGGGGGGACTGAAGCTTTCTTT
CASKTGGGTEAFF
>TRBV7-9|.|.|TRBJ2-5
TGTGCCAGCAGCTTTCGTGAGACCCAGTACTTC
CASSFRETQYF
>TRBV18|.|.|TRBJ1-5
TGTGCCAGCTCACCACAGACAGCGTATAGCAATCAGCCCCAGCATTTT
CASSPQTAYSNQPQHF
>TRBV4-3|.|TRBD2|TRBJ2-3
TGCGCCAGCAGCCAAGAAACTGGACTAGCGGGGAGGAGAGTGGGAGATACGCAGTATTTT
CASSQETGLAGRRVGDTQYF
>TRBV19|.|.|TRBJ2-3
TGTGCCAGTAGTATAGGAAAAGCTGTAGATACGCAGTATTTT
CASSIGKAVDTQYF
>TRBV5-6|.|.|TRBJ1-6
TGTGCCACCTCTAGAGGGAATAATTCACCCCTCCACTTT
CATSRGNNSPLHF
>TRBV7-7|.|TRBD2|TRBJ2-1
TGTGCCAGCAGCTTTTCGCCGGGACTAGCGGTGGATAATGAGCAGTTCTTC
CASSFSPGLAVDNEQFF
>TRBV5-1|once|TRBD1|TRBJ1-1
TGCGCCAGCAGCTTGGAGGGGGCGGCTTTTGACACTGAAGCTTTCTTT
CASSLEGAAFDTEAFF
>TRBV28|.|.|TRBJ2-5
TGTGCCAGCGGAAGTGGGGGGAAGTTGGAGACCCAGTACTTC
CASGSGGKLETQYF
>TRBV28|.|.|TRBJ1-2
TGTGCCAGCAGTTTCGGGGGAGGCTATGGCTACACCTTC
CASSFGGGYGYTF
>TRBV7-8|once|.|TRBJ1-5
TGTGCCAGCAGCTTAGCCACCCAGGGGAATCAGCCCCAGCATTTT
CASSLATQGNQPQHF
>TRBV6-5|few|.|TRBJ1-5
TGTGCCAGCAGTTGGGCCTTAAATCAGCCCCAGCATTTT
CASSWALNQPQHF
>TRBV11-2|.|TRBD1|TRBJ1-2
TGTGCCAGCAGCTTTAAACAGGGGGCAGGTTATGGCTACACCTTC
CASSFKQGAGYGYTF
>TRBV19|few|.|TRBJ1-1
TGTGCCAGTAGTATAGGACAACGAGTTGAAGCTTTCTTT
CASSIGQRVEAFF
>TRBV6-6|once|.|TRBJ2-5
TGTGCCATCGCGGACCTTACAGGGACCCAGTACTTC
CAIADLTGTQYF
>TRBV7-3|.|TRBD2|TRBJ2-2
TGTGCCAGCAGCTTAAACGGGCTAGCGGGGACGAACACCGGGGAGCTGTTTTTT
CASSLNGLAGTNTGELFF
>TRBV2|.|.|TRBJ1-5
TGTGCCAGCAGTGAAGTCGGCAGGGGTGATCAGCCCCAGCATTTT
CASSEVGRGDQPQHF
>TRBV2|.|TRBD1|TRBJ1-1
TGTGCCAGCAGTTTAAACAGGGGAAGCACTGAAGCTTTCTTT
CASSLNRGSTEAFF
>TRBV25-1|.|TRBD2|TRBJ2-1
TGTGCCAGCAGTGACGCGGGGGTCGCGGGGTTGTACAATGAGCAGTTCTTC
CASSDAGVAGLYNEQFF
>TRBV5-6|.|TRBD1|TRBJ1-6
TGTGCCAGCAGCTTAGGGACAGGGGCTAATTCACCCCTCCACTTT
CASSLGTGANSPLHF
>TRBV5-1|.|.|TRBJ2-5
TGCGCCAGCAGCTTACAATCCGGGAGTGCACAAGAGACCCAGTACTTC
CASSLQSGSAQETQYF